The present T cell receptor (beta chain) was sequenced within a study of blood T cell repertoires in COVID-19. Turning to the study itself: COVID-19 samples from acute and convalescent phases originated in the United States, Italy and Spain.

In the original workflow: Nucleated cell number was recorded as an estimate derived from reference gene primer amplification. Assay: immunoSEQ multiplex PCR; the TCRdb copy retains only in-frame clones and omits some. V and J calls and clone size are given by that table; D and trimming were obtained from the DNA. The table records 390,000 or so clones, 86% of them present only once. Germline V gene sequence: CDR1 SGHNT, CDR2 YYREEE (reference sequence). This CDR3 spans 14 amino acids. V shed 4 bases, J shed 3 bases, and the junction held 3 bases outside the gene matches. This clonotype was sampled from a woman aged 30 to 39 with active or convalescent COVID-19. The rearrangement links TRBV5-4 to TRBJ2-5, with TRBD2 matching over 10 bases. Sequencing was performed on peripheral blood. Written as DNA, the CDR3 is TGTGCCAGCAGCCGAAGCGGGGGGGAAGAGACCCAGTACTTC. It specifies CASSRSGGEETQYF.